This T cell receptor (beta chain) was recovered during a study of cytomegalovirus exposure and HLA in healthy donors. Study-wide context: An analysis done earlier identified 100 million to 140 million unique TCR beta sequences from about 179 million T cells.

This clone was picked up a small number of times. The target antigen is unknown. Overall study results and limits: Productive status was seen about 90% or about 30% of the time for most TCR beta V segments in an earlier analysis.

In the PCR, 60 Vbeta and 13 Jbeta primers were used. Repertoires were generated with immunoSEQ multiplex PCR, while TCRdb's copy carries only in-frame clones and drops some. The repertoire consists of about 90,000 clones, with 65% to 75% occurring once and the leading ten covering about 22%. Trimming stripped 5 bases from V and 0 bases from J, with 9 bases between. There are 14 residues in the CDR3. CDR1 and CDR2 (germline): SGHTA, FQGTGA. J is TRBJ2-3 and V is TRBV7-3, with D possibly TRBD1 on 5 matching bases. The source is a man aged 25 to 45 in good health and CMV-seropositive. Material for sequencing was PBMCs. The CDR3 region is CASSPTVSTDTQYF. CDR3 DNA: TGTGCCAGCAGCCCGACAGTGAGCACAGATACGCAGTATTTT.